Listed below are T cell receptor beta chains from one sample, sequenced in a study of cytomegalovirus exposure and HLA in healthy donors. Only in-frame clones appear in the TCRdb table, and some are missing; sequencing was by immunoSEQ multiplex PCR. Among over 95,000 clones listed, about 76% were seen once. Sequencing was carried out using PBMCs. The source is a woman aged 40 to 49 in good health and CMV-seropositive. CDR3s include the opening cysteine and the closing phenylalanine or tryptophan. The D gene is left open where the match is weak. Rows give clone size only sometimes, using once, few, many, or a class for an expanded clone.

J gene | clone size | D gene | V gene | CDR3 protein | CDR3 DNA
TRBJ1-3 | - | TRBD1 | TRBV30 | CAWSAGTGDGNTIYF | TGTGCCTGGAGTGCAGGGACAGGGGACGGAAACACCATATATTTT
TRBJ2-2 | - | TRBD1 | TRBV2 | CASRGQGTGELFF | TGTGCCAGCAGAGGACAGGGCACCGGGGAGCTGTTTTTT
TRBJ1-3 | - | - | TRBV6-5 | CASQVGPSGNTIYF | TGTGCCAGCCAAGTTGGGCCTTCTGGAAACACCATATATTTT
TRBJ2-3 | - | - | TRBV29-1 | CSARWSRTTDTQYF | TGCAGCGCTCGGTGGTCAAGAACCACAGATACGCAGTATTTT
TRBJ2-7 | once | - | TRBV20-1 | CSAARLAEQYF | TGCAGTGCTGCCCGTTTGGCCGAGCAGTACTTC
TRBJ2-5 | - | TRBD2 | TRBV7-2 | CASSPTWTSVEEETQYF | TGTGCCAGCAGCCCCACCTGGACTAGCGTAGAAGAAGAGACCCAGTACTTC
TRBJ1-2 | few | - | TRBV7-9 | CASRREGRRANYGYTF | TGTGCCAGCAGGCGGGAAGGACGAAGAGCTAACTATGGCTACACCTTC
TRBJ1-2 | - | TRBD1 | TRBV25-1 | CASSESGQGYGYTF | TGTGCCAGCAGTGAATCGGGACAGGGGTATGGCTACACCTTC
TRBJ1-3 | - | - | TRBV6-5 | CASSSLRRSSGNTIYF | TGTGCCAGCAGTTCCTTGAGGCGGAGCTCTGGAAACACCATATATTTT
TRBJ1-5 | few | TRBD1 | TRBV5-4 | CASSTTGADNQPQHF | TGTGCCAGCAGCACGACAGGGGCCGACAATCAGCCCCAGCATTTT
TRBJ1-4 | - | - | TRBV6-5 | CASSYFTGSGKLFF | TGTGCCAGCAGTTACTTCACAGGGTCTGGAAAACTGTTTTTT